This is a list of T cell receptor beta chains from one sample in a study of CD8+ T cells in alopecia areata. This table comes from immunoSEQ multiplex PCR, and its TCRdb copy is limited to in-frame clones, with some not included. The sample lists about 190,000 clones, just under 65% occurring once. The material sequenced was CD4+ T cells sorted from blood, taken between weeks 49 and 50, from a patient treated with tofacitinib. These receptors all stem from a human donor with alopecia areata. CDR3s include the opening cysteine and the closing phenylalanine or tryptophan. Fields, in order: clone size, D gene, V gene, J gene, CDR3 protein, CDR3 DNA. D genes are given only for firm matches. Size is omitted from some rows. Given values are once, few, many or a class for expanded clones.

>NA|NA|TRBV29-1|TRBJ2-7
CSARAGGSYEQYF
TGCAGCGCAAGGGCCGGGGGTTCCTACGAGCAGTACTTC
>NA|NA|TRBV29-1|TRBJ1-2
CSAAGGHGDYGYTF
TGCAGCGCCGCCGGGGGCCACGGGGACTATGGCTACACCTTC
>NA|NA|TRBV27|TRBJ2-3
CASSLSLARDTQYF
TGTGCCAGCAGTTTGTCCCTAGCGCGCGATACGCAGTATTTT
>NA|NA|TRBV15|TRBJ2-1
CATSLRNEQFF
TGTGCCACCAGCCTTAGGAATGAGCAGTTCTTC
>NA|NA|TRBV4-3|TRBJ2-5
CASSQEWGAETQYF
TGCGCCAGCAGCCAAGAATGGGGAGCAGAGACCCAGTACTTC
>NA|NA|TRBV12-5|TRBJ2-7
CASGLGRGEAEQYF
TGTGCTAGTGGTTTGGGCAGGGGAGAGGCCGAGCAGTACTTC
>few|NA|TRBV7-9|TRBJ1-4
CASSLGRIATNEKLFF
TGTGCCAGCAGCCTAGGACGCATTGCAACTAATGAAAAACTGTTTTTT
>NA|TRBD1|TRBV29-1|TRBJ1-5
CSASGQNSNQPQHF
TGCAGCGCCTCGGGACAGAATAGCAATCAGCCCCAGCATTTT
>once|NA|TRBV5-1|TRBJ1-3
CASSGGSLGNTIYF
TGCGCCAGCAGCGGAGGGAGTCTCGGAAACACCATATATTTT
>NA|NA|TRBV10-3|TRBJ2-7
CAISRTEDYEQYF
TGTGCCATCAGCCGGACAGAGGACTACGAGCAGTACTTC
>NA|NA|TRBV30|TRBJ2-3
CAMNTGMRDTQYF
TGTGCTATGAACACAGGGATGCGGGATACGCAGTATTTT
>NA|NA|TRBV6-1|TRBJ1-1
CASSDVGQAKAFF
TGTGCCAGCAGTGATGTGGGTCAGGCTAAAGCTTTCTTT
>NA|NA|TRBV29-1|TRBJ1-2
CSVLTSSYGYTF
TGCAGCGTTTTAACATCCTCCTATGGCTACACCTTC
>few|NA|TRBV29-1|TRBJ2-1
CSAEKGFEQFF
TGCAGCGCTGAAAAGGGGTTCGAGCAGTTCTTC
>NA|TRBD2|TRBV30|TRBJ2-2
CAWNQAGGNTGELFF
TGTGCCTGGAACCAAGCGGGGGGAAACACCGGGGAGCTGTTTTTT
>NA|NA|TRBV30|TRBJ2-1
CAWRPGPNEQFF
TGTGCCTGGAGACCAGGTCCCAATGAGCAGTTCTTC
>NA|NA|TRBV29-1|TRBJ2-5
CSGGDSRGETQYF
TGCAGCGGCGGGGACAGTCGAGGGGAGACCCAGTACTTC
>NA|NA|TRBV4-3|TRBJ1-6
CASSHGGGVDSPLHF
TGCGCCAGCAGCCATGGAGGAGGGGTGGATTCACCCCTCCACTTT